Given below is one T cell receptor beta chain in context. Its specificity is not known. The sample belongs to a study of blood T cells in healthy people across ages. The CDR3 loop spans 15 amino acids. Trimming cost V 3 bases and J 2 bases; bases outside gene matches: 4. Germline assignment: CDR1 DFQATT and CDR2 SNEGSKA (reference sequence). The use of a sample-barcoded 5' primer and a J-beta primer mix characterized a second PCR of roughly 6 to 11 cycles. TCRdb redid the calling of the 5' RACE reads with MiXCR, one entry per CDR3 protein. Of more than 650,000 distinct CDR3 sequences listed, roughly 53% are singletons. Study results and caveats: When set beside aged donors, long-lived donors presented more naive CD4+ cells and higher diversity.

V is TRBV20-1 and J is TRBJ2-7; 13 bases match TRBD2. The sample comprised blood. The sequence derives from a man older than 75 in good health. CDR3 nucleotides: TGCAGTGCTAGTCTACTAGCGGGAGGGCCCTACGAGCAGTACTTC. Amino acid sequence: CSASLLAGGPYEQYF.